These 28 T cell receptor beta chains originate from one sample sequenced in a study of shared clonotypes between healthy human individuals. Repertoires were generated with immunoSEQ multiplex PCR, while TCRdb's copy carries only in-frame clones and drops some. The sample has some 1,100,000 clones; around 78% are singletons. Sample: memory CD4+ T cells from PBMCs. This sample's subset: CD45RA-negative fraction. The origin of the receptors is a man between 18 and 29 years old in good health. Some clones in this sample may be carry-over from other donors' samples.

The chain employs TRBV6-1 and TRBJ2-3; TRBD2 matches 7 bases. Looked up from germline, CDR1 is MNHNS and CDR2 is SASEGT. This CDR3 contains 14 residues. Trimming at V came to 7 bases and at J to 0 bases, leaving 4 bases not matched to a gene. The CDR3 reads CASKRGSSTDTQYF. In DNA form, the CDR3 reads TGTGCCAGCAAGCGGGGTTCTAGCACAGATACGCAGTATTTT.

This chain connects TRBV5-1 to TRBJ1-1; D remains unclear. The CDR3 runs to 14 residues. With 1 base removed from V and 1 base from J, the gap between germline ends came to 8 bases. Germline V gives CDR1 SGHRS, CDR2 YFSETQ. The CDR3 region is CASSLYSQNTEAFF. Written as DNA, the CDR3 is TGCGCCAGCAGCTTGTACAGCCAGAACACTGAAGCTTTCTTT.

The gene calls are TRBV28 and TRBJ2-7; D not resolved. CDR1 and CDR2 (germline): MDHEN, SYDVKM. The CDR3 is 14 amino acids. V dropped 7 bases and J dropped 2 bases, with 15 bases sitting between them. CDR3 sequence reads: CASTLGRLAYEQYF. The CDR3 DNA sequence: TGTGCCAGCACCTTAGGGCGGCTAGCCTACGAGCAGTACTTC. The full variable domain, completed using reference TRBV28 and TRBJ2-7, is DVKVTQSSRYLVKRTGEKVFLECVQDMDHENMFWYRQDPGLGLRLIYFSYDVKMKEKGDIPEGYSVSREKKERFSLILESASTNQTSMYLCASTLGRLAYEQYFGPGTRLTVT.

The table lists this clone with a few counts. The rearrangement links TRBV28 to TRBJ1-5; D unclear. Between the trimmed V and J ends, which lost 5 bases and 6 bases, there was a span of 14 bases. CDR3 length equals 14 residues. Germline values: CDR1 MDHEN, CDR2 SYDVKM. DNA for the CDR3: TGTGCCAGCAGTCCCTGGATGGAGGGTCAGCCCCAGCATTTT. The encoded protein is CASSPWMEGQPQHF.

The table lists this clone with a few counts. The rearrangement uses TRBV6-5 and TRBJ2-7; TRBD1 aligns across 12 bases. Germline V CDR1 and CDR2: MNHEY, SVGAGI. The CDR3 contains 16 residues. Trimming cost V 0 bases and J 7 bases; bases outside gene matches: 7. The CDR3 spells CASSYSDGTGGVEQYF. The CDR3 DNA is TGTGCCAGCAGTTACTCCGACGGGACAGGGGGCGTGGAGCAGTACTTC.

The V call is TRBV5-1, the J call TRBJ2-2; 11 bases fit TRBD2. Germline V gene lookup returns CDR1 SGHRS and CDR2 YFSETQ. CDR3 size: 16 residues. Unmatched junction bases numbered 1, after V lost 0 bases and J lost 3 bases. The DNA of the CDR3 is TGCGCCAGCAGCTTGGAACTAGCGGGAGACACCGGGGAGCTGTTTTTT. Amino acid sequence: CASSLELAGDTGELFF. Variable domain in full (rest from reference TRBV5-1 and TRBJ2-2): KAGVTQTPRYLIKTRGQQVTLSCSPISGHRSVSWYQQTPGQGLQFLFEYFSETQRNKGNFPGRFSGRQFSNSRSEMNVSTLELGDSALYLCASSLELAGDTGELFFGEGSRLTVL.

The chain couples TRBV5-1 to TRBJ2-7; either TRBD1 or TRBD2 may supply D (5 bases each). Germline V lookup: CDR1 SGHRS, CDR2 YFSETQ. This CDR3 contains 16 residues. The ends were cut back, 0 bases at V and 4 bases at J, with 17 bases in the middle. CDR3 in amino acids: CASSLAFQGRPYEQYF. The DNA of the CDR3 is TGCGCCAGCAGCTTGGCTTTCCAGGGACGTCCTTACGAGCAGTACTTC.

Here the CDR3 DNA reads TGTGCCAGCAGCCCACGGACAGAAGAAGAAAAACTGTTTTTT. Translating gives CASSPRTEEEKLFF. The chain uses TRBV7-9 and TRBJ1-4; tentative D call: TRBD1 (6 bases). CDR3 size: 14 residues. V lost 5 bases and J lost 8, with 15 bases in between. Germline-derived CDR1 and CDR2 are SEHNR and FQNEAQ (reference sequence).

V gene TRBV4-3 combines with J gene TRBJ2-1, with D possibly being TRBD2 (7 bases). Trimming took 0 bases from V and 8 from J, leaving 17 bases between them. This CDR3 spans 16 amino acids. In germline, CDR1 is LGHNA, CDR2 YSLEER. CDR3 region: CASSQEGAGASDEQFF. CDR3 DNA: TGCGCCAGCAGCCAAGAGGGGGCGGGAGCCTCCGATGAGCAGTTCTTC.

This clone was observed a handful of times. The chain links TRBV2 to TRBJ2-5; no definite D call. The V end lost 11 bases, the J end lost 0 bases, and 10 bases lay between the germline ends. Per the germline V gene, CDR1 is SNHLY and CDR2 is FYNNEI. This CDR3 is 12 amino acids long. CDR3 coding DNA: TGTGCCGTAACCGTTGACCAAGAGACCCAGTACTTC. Translated, it gives CAVTVDQETQYF. The full variable domain, in which reference TRBV2 and TRBJ2-5 provide the parts outside the CDR3, is EPEVTQTPSHQVTQMGQEVILRCVPISNHLYFYWYRQILGQKVEFLVSFYNNEISEKSEIFDDQFSVERPDGSNFTLKIRSTKLEDSAMYFCAVTVDQETQYFGPGTRLLVL.

V usage is TRBV6-6 and J usage is TRBJ1-2, with D unclear. V was trimmed by 5 bases and J by 5 bases, leaving 12 bases between them. This CDR3 comprises 13 residues. Germline lookup yields CDR1 MNHNY and CDR2 SVGAGI (reference sequence). This chain's CDR3 is CASSNGRLYGYTF. The CDR3 DNA sequence: TGTGCCAGCAGTAACGGACGGCTGTATGGCTACACCTTC.

Concerning this clone itself: At one of its ends the junction is not consistent with the germline gene, which may arise from a read error. The chain links TRBV6-5 to TRBJ1-1; 7 bases fit TRBD1. Germline CDR1 reads MNHEY; CDR2 reads SVGAGI. CDR3 size: 14 residues. CDR3 in amino acids: CASRGAAMNTEAFF. Here the CDR3 DNA reads TGTGCGAGCAGGGGGGCGGCCATGAACACTGAAGCTTTCTTT.

The genes are TRBV11-2 and TRBJ1-1, with D perhaps matching TRBD1 (5 bases). CDR3 length: 16 residues. With 6 bases removed from V and 1 base from J, the gap between germline ends came to 18 bases. Looked up from germline, CDR1 is SGHAT and CDR2 is FQNNGV. The chain's CDR3 is CASRIDSGTKNTEAFF. As DNA, the CDR3 is TGTGCCAGCAGAATTGACAGTGGCACGAAGAACACTGAAGCTTTCTTT.

The chain carries TRBV27 and TRBJ1-2; a weak D match, TRBD1 (5 bases). V lost 8 bases to trimming and J lost 7 bases, with 23 bases between them. The CDR3 is made up of 15 amino acids. Germline V gives CDR1 MNHEY, CDR2 SMNVEV (reference sequence). The CDR3 region is CASGRPGGTSFGYTF. CDR3 coding DNA: TGTGCCAGCGGGCGGCCGGGGGGGACCTCTTTTGGCTACACCTTC.

This chain joins TRBV4-3 and TRBJ2-7; 11 bases match TRBD1. V gave up 3 bases and J gave up 4 bases; unmatched junction bases: 5. Germline-derived CDR1 and CDR2 are LGHNA and YSLEER. The CDR3 sequence is 15 residues long. This chain's CDR3 is CASSQTGTGGYEQYF. The CDR3 bases are TGCGCCAGCAGCCAGACCGGGACAGGGGGTTACGAGCAGTACTTC.

The V call is TRBV6-1, the J call TRBJ2-1; weak D call: TRBD2 (6 bases). V gave up 5 bases and J gave up 3 bases, with 14 bases separating them. The CDR3 runs to 15 residues. Germline V gene sequence: CDR1 MNHNS, CDR2 SASEGT. The CDR3 DNA sequence: TGTGCCAGCAGTTGGGGGGTGGGAAGCTACAATGAGCAGTTCTTC. Residues: CASSWGVGSYNEQFF.

This clone was detected once. The chain joins TRBV6-1 to TRBJ2-7; no definite D call. The CDR3 totals 11 residues. V shed 4 bases and J shed 4 bases, with 5 bases lying between them. Germline V gene sequence: CDR1 MNHNS, CDR2 SASEGT. The CDR3 coding sequence is TGTGCCAGCAGTGTTAAGTACGAGCAGTACTTC. Translated: CASSVKYEQYF.

The rearrangement joins TRBV28 to TRBJ2-1, with unresolved D. This CDR3 comprises 12 residues. Between the trimmed V and J ends, which lost 1 base and 7 bases, there was a span of 5 bases. Germline loops: CDR1 MDHEN, CDR2 SYDVKM. This CDR3 is CASSLYRNEQFF. The DNA of the CDR3 is TGTGCCAGCAGTTTATATAGAAATGAGCAGTTCTTC.

V is TRBV28 and J is TRBJ2-5; D perhaps matches TRBD2 (6 bases). The CDR3 has 11 residues. The V end was cut by 7 bases, the J end by 7 bases, with 10 bases between. Germline V gene data show CDR1 as MDHEN and CDR2 as SYDVKM. CDR3 residues: CASTLEGTQYF. The CDR3 DNA is TGTGCCAGCACCCTGGAGGGGACCCAGTACTTC.

The chain is built from TRBV11-2 and TRBJ2-3, with D possibly being TRBD2 (6 bases). The germline V and J ends were trimmed by 5 bases and 2 bases, with 17 bases remaining between them. This CDR3 is built from 16 residues. Germline V CDR1 and CDR2: SGHAT, FQNNGV. The CDR3 DNA reads as TGTGCCAGCAGCGCCCGACTAGGAGGATCCACAGATACGCAGTATTTT. This encodes CASSARLGGSTDTQYF.

The V and J genes are TRBV29-1 and TRBJ2-1; D perhaps matches TRBD1 (5 bases). The ends were cut back, 7 bases at V and 5 bases at J, with 24 bases in the middle. CDR3 size: 16 residues. Germline V gene lookup returns CDR1 SQVTM and CDR2 ANQGSEA. The chain's CDR3 is CSAVRVGQHWDNEQFF. CDR3 nucleotide sequence: TGCAGCGCCGTCCGCGTGGGGCAGCATTGGGACAATGAGCAGTTCTTC.

The chain employs TRBV28 and TRBJ2-2, with D tentatively TRBD1 or TRBD2 (5 bases each). The CDR3 is 15 amino acids. Per germline, CDR1 MDHEN and CDR2 SYDVKM. Trimming stripped 5 bases from V and 3 bases from J, with 13 bases between. CDR3 region: CASSLPGTYTGELFF. The CDR3 DNA reads TGTGCCAGCAGTCTCCCCGGGACCTACACCGGGGAGCTGTTTTTT.

Written as DNA, the CDR3 is TGCGCCAGCAGGGAGACTAGCGACCAAGAGACCCAGTACTTC. This encodes CASRETSDQETQYF. The rearrangement joins TRBV5-1 to TRBJ2-5; TRBD2 aligns across 8 bases. The CDR3 runs 14 residues. CDR1 SGHRS and CDR2 YFSETQ come from the germline V gene. The junction had 3 bases not matched to a gene; V was cut back by 5 bases and J by 0 bases.

This chain connects TRBV18 to TRBJ2-6; tentatively, D is TRBD1 (6 bases). The CDR3 extends over 17 amino acids. Germline CDR1 and CDR2: KGHSH and LQKENI. Trimming left V 1 base short and J 4 bases short, with 14 bases between. CDR3 loop: CASSPRQGIEGANVLTF. The DNA of the CDR3 is TGTGCCAGCTCACCACGGCAGGGGATAGAAGGGGCCAACGTCCTGACTTTC.

This clone has a single count. V is TRBV4-3 and J is TRBJ2-7, with D unclear. There are 15 residues in the CDR3. Trimming stripped 0 bases from V and 4 bases from J, with 13 bases between. In germline, CDR1 is LGHNA, CDR2 YSLEER. The CDR3 nucleotides are TGCGCCAGCAGCCAAGAGTGGTCGGCGGAATACGAGCAGTACTTC. This encodes CASSQEWSAEYEQYF.

J is TRBJ2-3 and V is TRBV4-1; 8 positions agree with TRBD2. The V gene end was trimmed by 0 bases and the J gene end by 3 bases; junction bases not matched to a gene: 8. Germline assignment: CDR1 MGHRA and CDR2 YSYEKL. There are 17 residues in the CDR3. In DNA form, the CDR3 reads TGCGCCAGCAGCCAAGAACTTCTGGGCGGGAGGACAGATACGCAGTATTTT. Its protein product is CASSQELLGGRTDTQYF.

This chain joins TRBV11-2 and TRBJ2-3; 7 nucleotides line up with TRBD1. The CDR3 runs to 12 residues. Germline CDR1 is SGHAT and CDR2 is FQNNGV. J lost 10 bases, V lost 1 base, and 2 bases had no gene match. CDR3 amino acids: CASSLAGGAQYF. The CDR3 nucleotides read TGTGCCAGCAGCTTAGCAGGGGGTGCGCAGTATTTT. Using reference TRBV11-2 and TRBJ2-3 for the parts outside the CDR3, the full variable domain is EAGVAQSPRYKIIEKRQSVAFWCNPISGHATLYWYQQILGQGPKLLIQFQNNGVVDDSQLPKDRFSAERLKGVDSTLKIQPAKLEDSAVYLCASSLAGGAQYFGPGTRLTVL.

The gene calls are TRBV30 and TRBJ1-2; TRBD1 aligns across 10 bases. This CDR3 region has 16 residues. V trimming: 1 base; J trimming: 4 bases; junction bases outside the gene matches: 9. Germline V lookup: CDR1 GTSNPN, CDR2 SVGIG (reference sequence). For the CDR3, the DNA is TGTGCCTGGAGTGGGGGATTCCGGGACAGGGGCTATGGCTACACCTTC. Amino acid sequence: CAWSGGFRDRGYGYTF.